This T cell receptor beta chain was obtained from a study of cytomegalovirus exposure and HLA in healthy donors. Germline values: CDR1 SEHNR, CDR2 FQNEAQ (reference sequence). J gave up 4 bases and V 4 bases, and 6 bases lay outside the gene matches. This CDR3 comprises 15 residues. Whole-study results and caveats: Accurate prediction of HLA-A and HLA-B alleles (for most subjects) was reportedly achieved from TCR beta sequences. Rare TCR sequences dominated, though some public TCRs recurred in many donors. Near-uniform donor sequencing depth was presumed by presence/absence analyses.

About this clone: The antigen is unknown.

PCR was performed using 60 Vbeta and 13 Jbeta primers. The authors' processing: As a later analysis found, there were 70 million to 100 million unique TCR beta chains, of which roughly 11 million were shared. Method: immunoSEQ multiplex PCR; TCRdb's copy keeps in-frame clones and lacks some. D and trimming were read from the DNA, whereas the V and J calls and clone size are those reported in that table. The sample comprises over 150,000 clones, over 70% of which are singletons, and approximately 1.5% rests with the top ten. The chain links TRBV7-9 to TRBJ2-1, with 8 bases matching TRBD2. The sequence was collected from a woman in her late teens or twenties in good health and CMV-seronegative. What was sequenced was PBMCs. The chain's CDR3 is CASSYSGTPYNEQFF. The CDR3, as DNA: TGTGCCAGCAGCTATAGCGGGACACCTTACAATGAGCAGTTCTTC.